The rows below give T cell receptor beta chains drawn from one sample of a study of T-cell reconstitution after alpha-beta-depleted transplantation in children. MiXCR, applied by TCRdb to the PCR reads, yields one record per CDR3 protein. The repertoire holds 190,000 or so distinct CDR3 sequences, approximately 6.8% seen once, with about 2.9% in the top ten. The sequencing used PBMCs from the stem cell graft donor, collected from the stem cell graft. The receptors originated from a human donor who donated a stem cell graft to a child with Wiskott-Aldrich syndrome. Each CDR3 is given with its conserved first and last residue. D genes are given only for firm matches. Only some rows state a clone size, as once, few, many or a class for expanded clones.

clone_size	j_call	d_call	v_call	cdr3_aa	cdr3_nt
many	TRBJ2-7	TRBD2	TRBV7-2	CASSLVRGGLAYEQYF	TGTGCCAGCAGCTTAGTTCGGGGGGGCCTGGCCTACGAGCAGTACTTC
many	TRBJ2-6	-	TRBV20-1	CSARQLAGANVLTF	TGCAGTGCTAGGCAGCTAGCTGGGGCCAACGTCCTGACTTTC
many	TRBJ2-3	TRBD2	TRBV9	CASSARPPLERGSTDTQYF	TGTGCCAGCAGCGCCCGCCCCCCTTTGGAGCGGGGGAGCACAGATACGCAGTATTTT
-	TRBJ2-2	-	TRBV5-1	CASSLDRALNTGELFF	TGCGCCAGCAGCTTGGACAGGGCCTTGAACACCGGGGAGCTGTTTTTT
many	TRBJ2-7	-	TRBV20-1	CSAKHQGSSYEQYF	TGCAGTGCTAAACATCAGGGGTCCTCCTACGAGCAGTACTTC
many	TRBJ2-4	-	TRBV11-3	CASSSVPKNIQYF	TGTGCCAGCAGCTCCGTCCCCAAAAACATTCAGTACTTC
-	TRBJ2-1	-	TRBV20-1	CSARVLQGRYNEQFF	TGCAGTGCTAGAGTCCTTCAAGGTCGCTACAATGAGCAGTTCTTC
many	TRBJ2-1	-	TRBV5-6	CASSSTLRRRGDEQFF	TGTGCCAGCAGCTCTACCTTAAGACGCCGGGGTGATGAGCAGTTCTTC
few	TRBJ1-4	TRBD1	TRBV5-1	CASSVDRAGEKLFF	TGCGCCAGCAGCGTGGACAGGGCGGGAGAAAAACTGTTTTTT
-	TRBJ2-7	TRBD1	TRBV18	CASSPRQGISYEQYF	TGTGCCAGCTCACCAAGACAGGGAATCTCCTACGAGCAGTACTTC
many	TRBJ2-1	-	TRBV5-1	CASSLDVVGEQFF	TGCGCCAGCAGCTTGGATGTGGTCGGGGAGCAGTTCTTC
-	TRBJ2-3	TRBD2	TRBV30	CAWSFGLGSDTQYF	TGTGCCTGGAGCTTTGGACTAGGATCCGATACGCAGTATTTT
many	TRBJ2-3	TRBD2	TRBV5-1	CASSSGLAASTDTQYF	TGCGCCAGCAGCTCTGGACTAGCGGCTAGCACAGATACGCAGTATTTT
many	TRBJ1-5	-	TRBV12-3/TRBV12-4	CASRGSGRSYQPQHF	TGTGCCAGCAGGGGGTCCGGGAGGAGTTATCAGCCCCAGCATTTT
many	TRBJ2-5	-	TRBV29-1	CSVERETQYF	TGCAGCGTTGAACGGGAGACCCAGTACTTC
many	TRBJ1-6	-	TRBV20-1	CSAPGPPLGSPLHF	TGCAGTGCTCCGGGGCCGCCCCTGGGGTCACCCCTCCACTTT
many	TRBJ2-6	-	TRBV4-2	CASSQALSGSGANVLTF	TGTGCCAGCAGCCAAGCCCTCAGCGGGTCGGGGGCCAACGTCCTGACTTTC
many	TRBJ1-5	-	TRBV29-1	CSVEAGTNSNQPQHF	TGCAGCGTTGAAGCCGGGACAAATAGCAATCAGCCCCAGCATTTT
-	TRBJ2-1	-	TRBV5-5	CASSGAGMRFF	TGTGCCAGCAGCGGCGCCGGAATGAGGTTCTTC
few	TRBJ1-5	-	TRBV7-8	CASSLGGGLQPQHF	TGTGCCAGCAGCTTAGGAGGGGGGCTCCAGCCCCAGCATTTT
-	TRBJ2-6	TRBD1	TRBV29-1	CSVIQGAGGANVLTF	TGCAGCGTGATACAGGGGGCGGGCGGGGCCAACGTCCTGACTTTC
many	TRBJ2-2	-	TRBV7-6	CASRRIANTGELFF	TGTGCCAGCAGACGGATAGCGAACACCGGGGAGCTGTTTTTT
-	TRBJ1-2	-	TRBV5-1	CASTDSSVGNYGYTF	TGCGCCAGCACGGACAGCTCTGTGGGTAACTATGGCTACACCTTC
many	TRBJ2-1	-	TRBV12-3/TRBV12-4	CASSQSSGDYNEQFF	TGTGCCAGCAGCCAGTCATCAGGGGACTACAATGAGCAGTTCTTC
-	TRBJ2-3	TRBD2	TRBV12-3/TRBV12-4	CASSPGTSYSDTQYF	TGTGCCAGCAGCCCAGGGACTAGCTACTCAGATACGCAGTATTTT
many	TRBJ1-5	-	TRBV12-3/TRBV12-4	CASSSAGSNQPQHF	TGTGCCAGCAGTTCCGCGGGGAGCAATCAGCCCCAGCATTTT
many	TRBJ2-1	-	TRBV4-2	CASSQDPRSYNEQFF	TGTGCCAGCAGCCAAGATCCCCGCTCCTACAATGAGCAGTTCTTC
many	TRBJ1-4	-	TRBV20-1	CSVRQSNEKLFF	TGCAGTGTCAGACAATCTAATGAAAAACTGTTTTTT
many	TRBJ2-7	-	TRBV6-8	CASRVGVYEQYF	TGTGCCAGCAGGGTGGGAGTCTACGAGCAGTACTTC
many	TRBJ1-2	-	TRBV27	CASSLRGTYGYTF	TGTGCCAGCAGTTTAAGGGGGACTTATGGCTACACCTTC
many	TRBJ2-5	-	TRBV12-3/TRBV12-4	CASSGAGVGETQYF	TGTGCCAGCAGCGGCGCAGGGGTAGGAGAGACCCAGTACTTC
-	TRBJ1-1	TRBD1	TRBV29-1	CSATGGLTEAFF	TGCAGCGCTACAGGGGGTTTGACTGAAGCTTTCTTT
many	TRBJ2-2	-	TRBV25-1	CASRAVGNTGELFF	TGTGCCAGCAGGGCCGTAGGGAACACCGGGGAGCTGTTTTTT
many	TRBJ2-2	-	TRBV4-3	CASSQDRAAGELFF	TGCGCCAGCAGCCAAGACCGAGCTGCCGGGGAGCTGTTTTTT
-	TRBJ1-5	-	TRBV12-3/TRBV12-4	CASSSQTGIGQPQHF	TGTGCCAGCAGTTCGCAGACAGGAATCGGGCAGCCCCAGCATTTT
many	TRBJ2-1	TRBD2	TRBV15	CATSRAWTSRLSYNEQFF	TGTGCCACCAGCAGAGCTTGGACTAGCCGCCTATCCTACAATGAGCAGTTCTTC
many	TRBJ1-5	-	TRBV10-3	CAISESINQPQHF	TGTGCCATCAGTGAGTCGATCAATCAGCCCCAGCATTTT
many	TRBJ1-4	-	TRBV5-1	CASSLGDGADSEKLFF	TGCGCCAGCAGCTTGGGTGACGGGGCCGATAGTGAAAAACTGTTTTTT
many	TRBJ1-4	-	TRBV4-3	CASSPEVVTNEKLFF	TGCGCCAGCAGCCCAGAGGTGGTGACTAATGAAAAACTGTTTTTT
few	TRBJ2-5	-	TRBV24-1	CATSPGSFWETQYF	TGTGCCACCAGTCCGGGGTCCTTCTGGGAGACCCAGTACTTC
few	TRBJ2-3	-	TRBV5-1	CASSPNRDTDTQYF	TGCGCCAGCAGCCCTAATCGGGACACAGATACGCAGTATTTT
many	TRBJ2-1	TRBD2	TRBV24-1	CATSDLQGTSGIYNEQFF	TGTGCCACCAGTGATTTGCAAGGGACTAGCGGGATCTACAATGAGCAGTTCTTC
many	TRBJ2-1	TRBD2	TRBV10-3	CATAGLAGINEQFF	TGTGCCACCGCCGGACTAGCGGGTATCAATGAGCAGTTCTTC
many	TRBJ2-7	TRBD1	TRBV6-5	CASSYGTGGGDEQYF	TGTGCCAGCAGTTACGGTACAGGGGGCGGCGACGAGCAGTACTTC
many	TRBJ1-2	-	TRBV4-1	CASSQGRNYGYTF	TGCGCCAGCAGCCAAGGCAGGAACTATGGCTACACCTTC
many	TRBJ1-2	-	TRBV13	CASSRPRRGDGYTF	TGTGCCAGCAGCCGCCCCCGCAGGGGCGATGGCTACACCTTC
few	TRBJ1-2	TRBD1	TRBV20-1	CSARDLIWTGSGYGYTF	TGCAGTGCTAGAGATCTTATCTGGACAGGGAGTGGATATGGCTACACCTTC
many	TRBJ2-1	-	TRBV19	CASSRMDNEQFF	TGTGCCAGTAGTAGAATGGACAATGAGCAGTTCTTC
-	TRBJ2-1	-	TRBV5-5	CASSSLLEQFF	TGTGCCAGCAGCTCCTTATTAGAGCAGTTCTTC
many	TRBJ1-5	-	TRBV5-1	CASSPVGGNQPQHF	TGCGCCAGCAGCCCGGTAGGGGGTAATCAGCCCCAGCATTTT
many	TRBJ2-1	TRBD1	TRBV29-1	CSVSGQGGYNEQFF	TGCAGCGTTTCCGGACAGGGGGGATACAATGAGCAGTTCTTC
many	TRBJ2-3	-	TRBV12-3/TRBV12-4	CASSAPLYF	TGTGCCAGCAGCGCCCCGTTGTATTTT
-	TRBJ1-1	-	TRBV19	CASSPGFGRTEAFF	TGTGCCAGTAGCCCGGGTTTTGGGCGGACTGAAGCTTTCTTT
many	TRBJ2-3	-	TRBV6-5	CASSYSEVSGTDTQYF	TGTGCCAGCAGTTACTCGGAGGTTTCTGGCACAGATACGCAGTATTTT
many	TRBJ2-3	-	TRBV25-1	CASSESGGPKDTQYF	TGTGCCAGCAGTGAATCCGGGGGGCCTAAGGATACGCAGTATTTT
many	TRBJ1-1	-	TRBV12-3/TRBV12-4	CASTDKTGRTEAFF	TGTGCCAGCACCGACAAAACAGGGCGCACTGAAGCTTTCTTT
-	TRBJ2-3	-	TRBV29-1	CSVPSPKTVSTDTQYF	TGCAGCGTTCCCAGCCCTAAGACAGTTAGCACAGATACGCAGTATTTT
many	TRBJ2-2	-	TRBV5-1	CASSPPWFAGELFF	TGCGCCAGCAGCCCCCCGTGGTTCGCCGGGGAGCTGTTTTTT
many	TRBJ1-2	-	TRBV7-9	CASSLKGPNYGYTF	TGTGCCAGCAGCTTAAAGGGGCCTAACTATGGCTACACCTTC